This TCR beta chain was identified in a study of blood T cells in healthy people across ages. Germline lookup yields CDR1 LNHNV and CDR2 YYDKDF (reference sequence). CDR3 length equals 16 residues. Deletions cut 0 bases from V and 8 bases from J, with 19 bases between. The authors ran a second PCR of roughly 7 to 11 cycles using a sample-barcoded 5' primer and a J-beta primer mix. In TCRdb, the 5' RACE reads were re-called with MiXCR into one record per CDR3 protein. The table records 850,000 or so distinct CDR3 sequences, more than 25% of them present only once. This clonotype showed up many times. The sample comprised blood. This chain uses TRBV15 with TRBJ1-2; TRBD1 might be the D (6 bases). The sequence was obtained from a woman aged 80 or older in good health. As DNA, the CDR3 is TGTGCCACCAGCAGAGATATGACAGGAGGTGGTGGAGGCTACACCTTC. It is translated as CATSRDMTGGGGGYTF.